This TCR beta chain originates from a study of T cell changes during pregnancy in multiple sclerosis. V was trimmed by 0 bases and J by 4 bases, leaving 5 bases between them. This CDR3 has 14 amino acids. Germline V gene data show CDR1 as SGHRS and CDR2 as YFSETQ. The protocol was immunoSEQ multiplex PCR, while the TCRdb copy is restricted to in-frame clones and leaves out a portion. The sample records 37,000 or so clones, roughly nine tenths being singletons. Only one count was recorded for this clone. Sequences were derived from CD4+ T cells from peripheral blood mononuclear cells, sampled in the first trimester of pregnancy. This receptor was identified in a female donor with multiple sclerosis, enrolled in a pregnancy study. The chain employs TRBV5-1 and TRBJ2-6; D not resolved. The CDR3 bases are TGCGCCAGCAGCTTGGGTATGGGGGCCAACGTCCTGACTTTC. Its translation: CASSLGMGANVLTF.